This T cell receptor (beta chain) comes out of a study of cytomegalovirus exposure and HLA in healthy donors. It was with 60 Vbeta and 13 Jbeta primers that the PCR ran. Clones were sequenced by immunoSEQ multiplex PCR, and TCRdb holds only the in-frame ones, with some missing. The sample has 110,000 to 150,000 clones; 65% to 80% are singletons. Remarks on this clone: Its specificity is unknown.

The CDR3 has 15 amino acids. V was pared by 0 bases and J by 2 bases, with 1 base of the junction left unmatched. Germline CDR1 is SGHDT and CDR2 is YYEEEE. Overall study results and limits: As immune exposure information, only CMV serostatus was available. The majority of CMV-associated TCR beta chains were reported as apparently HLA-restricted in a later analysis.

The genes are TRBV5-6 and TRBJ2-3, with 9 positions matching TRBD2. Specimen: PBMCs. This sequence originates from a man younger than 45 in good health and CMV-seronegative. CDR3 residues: CASSLGGRATDTQYF. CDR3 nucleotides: TGTGCCAGCAGCTTGGGCGGGAGGGCCACAGATACGCAGTATTTT.